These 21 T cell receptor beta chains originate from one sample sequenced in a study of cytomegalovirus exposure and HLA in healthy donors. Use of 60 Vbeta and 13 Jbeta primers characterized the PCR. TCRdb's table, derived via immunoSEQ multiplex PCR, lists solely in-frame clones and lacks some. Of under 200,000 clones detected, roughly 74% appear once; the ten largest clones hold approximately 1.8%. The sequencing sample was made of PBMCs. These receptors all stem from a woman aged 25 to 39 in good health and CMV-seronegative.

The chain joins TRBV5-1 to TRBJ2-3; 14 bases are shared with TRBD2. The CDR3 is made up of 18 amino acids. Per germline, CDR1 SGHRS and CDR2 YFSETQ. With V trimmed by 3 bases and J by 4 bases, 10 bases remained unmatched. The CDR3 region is CASSWAGTSGGMADTQYF. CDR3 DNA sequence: TGCGCCAGCAGCTGGGCCGGGACTAGCGGGGGTATGGCAGATACGCAGTATTTT.

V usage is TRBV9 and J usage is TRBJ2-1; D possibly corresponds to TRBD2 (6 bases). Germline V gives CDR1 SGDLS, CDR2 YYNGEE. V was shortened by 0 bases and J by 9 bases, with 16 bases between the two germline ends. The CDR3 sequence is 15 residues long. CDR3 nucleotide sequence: TGTGCCAGCAGCGTAGACGCGGGATTGATGGGTGAGCAGTTCTTC. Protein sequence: CASSVDAGLMGEQFF. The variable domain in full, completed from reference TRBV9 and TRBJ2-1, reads DSGVTQTPKHLITATGQRVTLRCSPRSGDLSVYWYQQSLDQGLQFLIQYYNGEERAKGNILERFSAQQFPDLHSELNLSSLELGDSALYFCASSVDAGLMGEQFFGPGTRLTVL.

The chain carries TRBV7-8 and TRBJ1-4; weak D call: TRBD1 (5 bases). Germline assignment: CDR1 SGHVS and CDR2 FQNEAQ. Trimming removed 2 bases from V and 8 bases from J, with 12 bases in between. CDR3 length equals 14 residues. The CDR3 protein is CASSLQGGREKLFF. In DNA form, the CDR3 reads TGTGCCAGCAGCTTACAGGGCGGTAGGGAAAAACTGTTTTTT. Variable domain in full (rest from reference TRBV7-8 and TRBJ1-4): GAGVSQSPRYKVAKRGQDVALRCDPISGHVSLFWYQQALGQGPEFLTYFQNEAQLDKSGLPSDRFFAERPEGSVSTLKIQRTQQEDSAVYLCASSLQGGREKLFFGSGTQLSVL.

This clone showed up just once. CDR3: CASSTGAERTIQYF. The CDR3 DNA sequence: TGCGCCAGCAGCACGGGAGCCGAGCGGACAATTCAGTACTTC. The chain recombines TRBV5-1 with TRBJ2-7; possible D gene TRBD2, 6 bases. The germline V gene encodes CDR1 SGHRS and CDR2 YFSETQ. The V gene lost 4 bases and the J gene lost 10 bases, with 21 bases spanning the gap. The CDR3 is 14 residues long.

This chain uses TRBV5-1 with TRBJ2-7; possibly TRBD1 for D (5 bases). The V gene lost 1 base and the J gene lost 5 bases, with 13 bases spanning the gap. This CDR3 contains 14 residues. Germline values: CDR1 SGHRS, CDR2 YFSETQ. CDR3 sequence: CASSLLGLGDEQYF. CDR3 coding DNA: TGCGCCAGCAGCTTGCTGGGGCTAGGTGACGAGCAGTACTTC.

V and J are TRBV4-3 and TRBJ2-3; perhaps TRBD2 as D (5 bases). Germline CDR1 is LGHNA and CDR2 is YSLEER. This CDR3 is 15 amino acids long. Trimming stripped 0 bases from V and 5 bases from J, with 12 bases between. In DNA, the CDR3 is TGCGCCAGCAGCCAAGAAATCGGGGTGAAAGATACGCAGTATTTT. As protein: CASSQEIGVKDTQYF.

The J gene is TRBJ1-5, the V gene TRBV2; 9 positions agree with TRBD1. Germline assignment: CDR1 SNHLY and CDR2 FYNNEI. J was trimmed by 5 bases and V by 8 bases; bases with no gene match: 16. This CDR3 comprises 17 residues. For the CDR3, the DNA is TGTGCCAGCCATGATGGGACAGGGAGTGGGGGGGATCAGCCCCAGCATTTT. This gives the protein CASHDGTGSGGDQPQHF.

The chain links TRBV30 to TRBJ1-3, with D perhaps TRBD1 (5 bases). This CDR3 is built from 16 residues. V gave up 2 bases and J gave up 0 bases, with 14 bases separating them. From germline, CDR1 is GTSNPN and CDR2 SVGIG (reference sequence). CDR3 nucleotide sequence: TGTGCCTGGAGTAGGAAGGGGCCTTACTCTGGAAACACCATATATTTT. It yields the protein CAWSRKGPYSGNTIYF. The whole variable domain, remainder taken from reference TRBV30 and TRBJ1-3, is SQTIHQWPATLVQPVGSPLSLECTVEGTSNPNLYWYRQAAGRGLQLLFYSVGIGQISSEVPQNLSASRPQDRQFILSSKKLLLSDSGFYLCAWSRKGPYSGNTIYFGEGSWLTVV.

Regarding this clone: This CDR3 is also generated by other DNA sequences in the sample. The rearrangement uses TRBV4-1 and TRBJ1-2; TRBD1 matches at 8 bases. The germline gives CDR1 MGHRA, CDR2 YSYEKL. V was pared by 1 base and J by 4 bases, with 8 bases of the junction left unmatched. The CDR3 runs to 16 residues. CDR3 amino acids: CASSQGETGATYGYTF. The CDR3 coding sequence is TGCGCCAGCAGCCAAGGGGAGACAGGGGCAACCTATGGCTACACCTTC.

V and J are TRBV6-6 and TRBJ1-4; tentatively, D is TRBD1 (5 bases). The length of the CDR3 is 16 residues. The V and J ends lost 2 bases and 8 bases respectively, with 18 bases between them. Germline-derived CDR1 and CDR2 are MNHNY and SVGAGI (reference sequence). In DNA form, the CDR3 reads TGTGCCAGCAGTTACGCTCGAGGCAGGGAGGGAGAAAAACTGTTTTTT. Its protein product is CASSYARGREGEKLFF.

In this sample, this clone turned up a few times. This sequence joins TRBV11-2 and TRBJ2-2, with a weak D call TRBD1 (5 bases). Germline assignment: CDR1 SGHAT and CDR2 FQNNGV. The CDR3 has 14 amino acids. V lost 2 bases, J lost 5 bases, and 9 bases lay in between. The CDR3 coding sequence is TGTGCCAGCAGCTTACAGGGTAGTACCGGGGAGCTGTTTTTT. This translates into CASSLQGSTGELFF.

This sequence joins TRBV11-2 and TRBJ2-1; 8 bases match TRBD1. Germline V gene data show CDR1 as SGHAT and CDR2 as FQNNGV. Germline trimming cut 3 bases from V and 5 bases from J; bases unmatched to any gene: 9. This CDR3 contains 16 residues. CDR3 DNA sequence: TGTGCCAGCAGCTTTGGGACAGGACAAAATCACAATGAGCAGTTCTTC. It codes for CASSFGTGQNHNEQFF.

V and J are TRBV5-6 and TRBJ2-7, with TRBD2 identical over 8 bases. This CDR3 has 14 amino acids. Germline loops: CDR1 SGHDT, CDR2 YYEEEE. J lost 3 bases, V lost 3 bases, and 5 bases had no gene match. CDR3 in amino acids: CASSWGREDYEQYF. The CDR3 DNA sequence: TGTGCCAGCAGCTGGGGGCGGGAGGACTACGAGCAGTACTTC.

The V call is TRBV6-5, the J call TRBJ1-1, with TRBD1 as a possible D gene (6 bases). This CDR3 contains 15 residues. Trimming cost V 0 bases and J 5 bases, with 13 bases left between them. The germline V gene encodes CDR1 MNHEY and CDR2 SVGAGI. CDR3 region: CASSYSRGLGTEAFF. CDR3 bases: TGTGCCAGCAGTTACTCGCGGGGGCTGGGTACTGAAGCTTTCTTT.

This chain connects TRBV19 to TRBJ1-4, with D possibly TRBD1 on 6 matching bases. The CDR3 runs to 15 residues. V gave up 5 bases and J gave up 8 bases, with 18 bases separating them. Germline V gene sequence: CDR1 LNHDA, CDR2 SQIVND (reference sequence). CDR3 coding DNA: TGTGCCAGTAGTCTCATACAGGGTATGGACGAAAAACTGTTTTTT. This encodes CASSLIQGMDEKLFF.

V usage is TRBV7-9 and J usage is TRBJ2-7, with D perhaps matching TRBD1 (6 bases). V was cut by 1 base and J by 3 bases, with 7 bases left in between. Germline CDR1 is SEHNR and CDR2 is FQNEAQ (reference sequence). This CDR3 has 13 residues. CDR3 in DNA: TGTGCCAGCAGCTTAGGACAGGACTACGAGCAGTACTTC. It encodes CASSLGQDYEQYF.

The CDR3 nucleotides are TGTGCCAGCAGTGCTAGACGGGGTGGGGAGACCCAGTACTTC. Translated: CASSARRGGETQYF. The chain couples TRBV25-1 to TRBJ2-5, with a tentative D call TRBD2 (5 bases). The V gene lost 4 bases and the J gene lost 5 bases, with 14 bases spanning the gap. Germline-derived CDR1 and CDR2 are MGHDK and SYGVNS. This CDR3 has 14 amino acids.

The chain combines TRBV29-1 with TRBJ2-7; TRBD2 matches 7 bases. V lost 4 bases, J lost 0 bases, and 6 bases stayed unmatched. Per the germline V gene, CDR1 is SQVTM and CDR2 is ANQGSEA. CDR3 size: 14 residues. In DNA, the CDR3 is TGCAGCGTTGCCTTCGGGGGGAGCTCCTACGAGCAGTACTTC. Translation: CSVAFGGSSYEQYF.

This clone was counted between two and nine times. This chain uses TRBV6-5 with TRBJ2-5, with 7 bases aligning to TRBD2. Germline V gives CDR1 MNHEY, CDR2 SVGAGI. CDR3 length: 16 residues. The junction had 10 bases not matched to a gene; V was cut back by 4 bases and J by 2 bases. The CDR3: CASSSELGGRQETQYF. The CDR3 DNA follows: TGTGCCAGCAGTTCAGAGCTCGGGGGGAGGCAAGAGACCCAGTACTTC.

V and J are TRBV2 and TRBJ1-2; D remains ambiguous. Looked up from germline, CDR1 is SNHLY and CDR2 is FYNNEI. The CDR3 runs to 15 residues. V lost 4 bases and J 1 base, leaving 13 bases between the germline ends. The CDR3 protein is CASSVLPGYNYGYTF. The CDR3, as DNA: TGTGCCAGCAGTGTTCTTCCAGGTTATAACTATGGCTACACCTTC.

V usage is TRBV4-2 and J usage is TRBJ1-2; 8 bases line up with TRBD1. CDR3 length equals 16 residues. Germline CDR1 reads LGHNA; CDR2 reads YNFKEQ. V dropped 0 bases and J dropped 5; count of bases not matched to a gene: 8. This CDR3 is CASSQDRPRGRYGYTF. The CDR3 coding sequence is TGTGCCAGCAGCCAAGATCGGCCCAGGGGGCGGTATGGCTACACCTTC.